Detailed here is one T cell receptor (beta chain). Antigen specificity is unknown. These data originate in a study of Graves' ophthalmopathy and Graves' hyperthyroidism. Study results and limitations: Among expanded thyroid clonotypes above 0.001 frequency, most also occurred in blood.

Between the trimmed V and J ends, which lost 4 bases and 9 bases, there was a span of 14 bases. Germline CDR1 and CDR2: SGDLS and YYNGEE. The CDR3 loop spans 12 amino acids. Having ophthalmopathy, the donors showed moderate-to-severe activity, CAS ≥3 and NOSPECS ≥4, with disease lasting under 3 months. Exclusion applied to patients with other autoimmune diseases, uncontrolled infections, pregnancy or lactation. Serum thyroxine and TRAb, along with clinical symptoms, thyroid ultrasound and orbital computed tomography, were what diagnosis relied on. From RNA, the CDR3 regions of TCR beta chains were amplified and sequenced. Following a first-round RT-PCR that used HTBI primers, a second-round multiplex PCR was carried out. TCRdb passed the multiplex PCR reads through MiXCR, listing each CDR3 protein once. The profile shows hundreds of thousands of distinct CDR3 sequences, about two fifths of them singletons.

The sequenced sample consisted of peripheral blood. The gene calls are TRBV9 and TRBJ2-7, with unresolved D. This TCR was recovered from an adult man with Graves' ophthalmopathy. The CDR3 spells CASSQAAGGQYF. The CDR3 DNA is TGTGCCAGCAGCCAAGCCGCCGGCGGGCAGTACTTC.